A selection of T cell receptor beta chains follows, all from one sample in a study of blood T cells in healthy people across ages. Each CDR3 protein is one row after TCRdb ran MiXCR on the 5' RACE reads. The table has about 1.7 million distinct CDR3 sequences, 28% seen once. Sequenced material: blood. The receptors here all came from a woman under 40 in good health. Both conserved end residues are trimmed from each CDR3. Fields, in order: D gene, V gene, CDR3 protein. The D gene is left open where the match is weak.

d_call: TRBD1; v_call: TRBV5-1; cdr3_aa: ASSPGQTFYGYT
d_call: -; v_call: TRBV7-2; cdr3_aa: ASSLPPGGASSTDTQY
d_call: TRBD1; v_call: TRBV12-3/TRBV12-4; cdr3_aa: ASQGDKNIQY
d_call: -; v_call: TRBV29-1; cdr3_aa: SVAGTGKGDYGYT
d_call: -; v_call: TRBV25-1; cdr3_aa: ASSVQGGRYEQY
d_call: -; v_call: TRBV6-6; cdr3_aa: ASSDTGQSSYEQY
d_call: TRBD1; v_call: TRBV6-5; cdr3_aa: TSSYAIQGATEAF
d_call: -; v_call: TRBV7-9; cdr3_aa: ASSPNLGRKDTQY
d_call: -; v_call: TRBV9; cdr3_aa: ASSPQSVGKNIQY
d_call: TRBD2; v_call: TRBV20-1; cdr3_aa: SARSGGLEQY
d_call: TRBD2; v_call: TRBV11-2; cdr3_aa: ASSLGLGGTLRSRVNEQF
d_call: -; v_call: TRBV29-1; cdr3_aa: SVLGNPVELF
d_call: -; v_call: TRBV4-1; cdr3_aa: ASSQWGVEQY
d_call: -; v_call: TRBV28; cdr3_aa: ASKGYSFSYEQY
d_call: TRBD2; v_call: TRBV20-1; cdr3_aa: SAPRSGANTGELF
d_call: TRBD1; v_call: TRBV6-2/TRBV6-3; cdr3_aa: ASSRGQTYSYGYT
d_call: -; v_call: TRBV27; cdr3_aa: ASSFQGASNRPQH
d_call: TRBD1; v_call: TRBV6-1; cdr3_aa: ASSRQTGGPNEQY